This TCR beta chain was sequenced for a study of post-analysis software for immune sequencing data. The authors incorporated unique molecular identifiers into the TCR beta cDNA libraries. Each sample of 1 to 10 million input T cells yielded roughly 500,000 cDNA molecules, so each molecule approximated one T cell. TCRdb reprocessed the PCR reads via MiXCR and lists one record per CDR3 protein. The sample carries some 890,000 distinct CDR3 sequences, approximately 53% recorded once. Germline lookup yields CDR1 SGHRS and CDR2 YFSETQ. Trimming took 2 bases from V and 8 from J; bases not matched to a gene: 11. This CDR3 has 17 residues. To note about this clonotype: Its antigen is not known.

Study outcomes and limitations: By F measure, strong co-clustering occurred among samples prepared in the same batch. The five TRBV segments detected at higher frequency in patients than in controls included TRBV5-6, TRBV5-1 and TRBV20-1. Multiple sclerosis patients showed significantly lower normalized Chao1 diversity than controls did.

This receptor was obtained from a girl between 5 and 17 years old with multiple sclerosis. The sequenced sample was blood. J is TRBJ2-3 and V is TRBV5-1; 13 nucleotides agree with TRBD2. The CDR3 sequence: CASSFTGTSGIYGTQYF. The CDR3 DNA follows: TGCGCCAGCAGCTTTACCGGGACTAGCGGGATTTATGGTACGCAGTATTTT.